The sequence of this TCR beta chain was determined in a study of T-cell memory formation after mild COVID-19. MiXCR was run by TCRdb on the 5' RACE reads, yielding one entry per CDR3 protein. The data show around 320,000 distinct CDR3 sequences, over 25% seen once. Only a few counts were recorded for this clonotype. The source material was PBMCs or a T cell subset sorted from them (not recorded which). This clonotype was sampled from an adult woman who had mild COVID-19 (a few samples of this study predate the infection). Cell type and time point are not known.

In DNA form, the CDR3 reads TGTGCCACCAGGGGGGAGTTGGATGTTAATGAGCAGTTCTTC. It specifies CATRGELDVNEQFF. V is TRBV24-1 and J is TRBJ2-1; D tentatively reads TRBD1 or TRBD2 (5 bases each). The CDR3 loop spans 14 amino acids. The V and J ends lost 7 bases and 7 bases respectively, with 16 bases between them. Looked up from germline, CDR1 is KGHDR and CDR2 is SFDVKD.